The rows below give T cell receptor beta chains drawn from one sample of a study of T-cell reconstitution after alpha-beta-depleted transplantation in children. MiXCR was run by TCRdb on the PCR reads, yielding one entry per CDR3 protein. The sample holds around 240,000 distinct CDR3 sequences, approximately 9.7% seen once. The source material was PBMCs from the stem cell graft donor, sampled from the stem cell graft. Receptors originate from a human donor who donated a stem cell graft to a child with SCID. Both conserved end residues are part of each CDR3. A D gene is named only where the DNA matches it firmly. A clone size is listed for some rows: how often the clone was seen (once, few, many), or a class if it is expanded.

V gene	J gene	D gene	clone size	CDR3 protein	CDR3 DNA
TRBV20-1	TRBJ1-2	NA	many	CSARVGAGLFGYTF	TGCAGTGCTAGAGTAGGGGCAGGGTTGTTTGGCTACACCTTC
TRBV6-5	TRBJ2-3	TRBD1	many	CASSSGQGSTDTQYF	TGTGCCAGCAGTTCGGGACAGGGAAGCACAGATACGCAGTATTTT
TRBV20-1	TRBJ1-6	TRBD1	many	CSAQDRGFNYNSPLHF	TGCAGTGCTCAGGACAGGGGGTTCAACTATAATTCACCCCTCCACTTT
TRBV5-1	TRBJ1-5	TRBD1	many	CASSPQGAGQPQHF	TGCGCCAGCAGCCCACAGGGGGCTGGCCAGCCCCAGCATTTT
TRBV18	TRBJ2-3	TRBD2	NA	CASSRGLESTDTQYF	TGTGCCAGCTCACGAGGACTAGAAAGCACAGATACGCAGTATTTT
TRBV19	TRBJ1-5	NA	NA	CASTFRPSQDIYQPQHF	TGTGCCAGTACCTTTAGACCGAGCCAGGACATCTATCAGCCCCAGCATTTT
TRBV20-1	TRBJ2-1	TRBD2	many	CSARPISGASSYNEQFF	TGCAGTGCTAGACCTATTAGCGGGGCTAGCTCCTACAATGAGCAGTTCTTC
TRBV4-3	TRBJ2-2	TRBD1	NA	CASSQGQSARTGELFF	TGCGCCAGCAGCCAGGGACAGAGTGCCCGAACCGGGGAGCTGTTTTTT
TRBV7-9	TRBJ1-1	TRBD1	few	CASSYIQGADTEAFF	TGTGCCAGCAGCTACATACAGGGGGCGGATACTGAAGCTTTCTTT
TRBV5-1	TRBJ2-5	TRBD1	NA	CASSRTGERQETQYF	TGCGCCAGCAGCCGGACAGGGGAGAGACAGGAGACCCAGTACTTC
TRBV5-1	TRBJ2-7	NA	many	CASSKEGGYEQYF	TGCGCCAGCAGCAAGGAGGGTGGATACGAGCAGTACTTC
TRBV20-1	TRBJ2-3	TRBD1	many	CSARHPRGQEADTQYF	TGCAGTGCTAGACACCCCCGAGGACAGGAGGCAGATACGCAGTATTTT
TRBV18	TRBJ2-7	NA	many	CASSPPRGLSWEQYF	TGTGCCAGCTCACCTCCGCGGGGGCTATCGTGGGAGCAGTACTTC
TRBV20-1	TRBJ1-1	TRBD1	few	CSAGTGELNTEAFF	TGCAGTGCTGGTACAGGGGAATTGAACACTGAAGCTTTCTTT
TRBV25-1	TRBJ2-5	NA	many	CASSDAKIPGREETQYF	TGTGCCAGCAGTGACGCAAAAATCCCGGGGCGAGAAGAGACCCAGTACTTC
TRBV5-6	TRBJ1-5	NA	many	CASSLYTGFNEPQHF	TGTGCCAGCAGCTTGTATACGGGTTTCAACGAGCCCCAGCATTTT
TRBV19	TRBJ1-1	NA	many	CASSRTEAAFF	TGTGCCAGTAGTCGGACAGAGGCAGCTTTCTTT
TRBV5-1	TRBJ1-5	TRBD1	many	CASSSTGGQPQHF	TGCGCCAGCAGCTCGACAGGGGGTCAGCCCCAGCATTTT
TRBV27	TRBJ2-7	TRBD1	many	CASSLNGLGQFPYEQYF	TGTGCCAGCAGTTTAAATGGTTTGGGACAGTTCCCCTACGAGCAGTACTTC
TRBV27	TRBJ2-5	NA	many	CASSPVAGSETQYF	TGTGCCAGCAGTCCGGTAGCTGGGTCGGAGACCCAGTACTTC
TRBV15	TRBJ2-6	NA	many	CATSRDWEDRKVLGANVLTF	TGTGCCACCAGCAGAGATTGGGAGGACAGAAAAGTCCTCGGGGCCAACGTCCTGACTTTC
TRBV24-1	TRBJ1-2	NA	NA	CATSDGSYGYTF	TGTGCCACCAGTGATGGGTCCTATGGCTACACCTTC
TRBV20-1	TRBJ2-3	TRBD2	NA	CSASPASGLPSTHTQYF	TGCAGTGCTTCACCCGCTAGCGGGTTACCTAGCACACATACGCAGTATTTT
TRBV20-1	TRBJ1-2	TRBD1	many	CSAGGQGNYGYTF	TGCAGTGCTGGGGGACAGGGGAACTATGGCTACACCTTC
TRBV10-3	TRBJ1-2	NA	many	CAISARGNYGYTF	TGTGCCATCAGTGCGCGGGGTAACTATGGCTACACCTTC
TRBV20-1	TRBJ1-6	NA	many	CSAGLSSYNSPLHF	TGCAGTGCTGGACTGAGCTCCTATAATTCACCCCTCCACTTT
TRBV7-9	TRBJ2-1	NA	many	CASGAIVLEYEQFF	TGTGCCAGCGGCGCTATAGTTTTGGAATATGAGCAGTTCTTC
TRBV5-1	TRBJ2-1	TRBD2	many	CASSRLAGNNEQFF	TGCGCCAGCAGTAGGCTAGCGGGAAACAATGAGCAGTTCTTC
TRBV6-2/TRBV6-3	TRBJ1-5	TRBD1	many	CASSALDRKSNQPQHF	TGTGCCAGCAGCGCATTGGACAGGAAAAGCAATCAGCCCCAGCATTTT
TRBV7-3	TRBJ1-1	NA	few	CASSSTPGTEAFF	TGTGCCAGCAGCTCAACCCCAGGCACTGAAGCTTTCTTT
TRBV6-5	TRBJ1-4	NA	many	CASSNYEKLFF	TGTGCCAGCAGCAACTATGAAAAACTGTTTTTT
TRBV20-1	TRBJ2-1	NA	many	CSASGPGHNEQFF	TGCAGTGCTAGTGGACCGGGCCACAATGAGCAGTTCTTC
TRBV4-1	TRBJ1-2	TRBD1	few	CASSLNPSETGPRGYTF	TGCGCCAGCAGCCTCAACCCGTCGGAGACAGGGCCAAGGGGCTACACCTTC
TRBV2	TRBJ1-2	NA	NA	CASISALPYGYTF	TGTGCCAGCATATCCGCGTTACCCTATGGCTACACCTTC
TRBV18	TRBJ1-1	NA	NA	CASSPKEVNTEAFF	TGTGCCAGCTCACCCAAGGAGGTGAACACTGAAGCTTTCTTT
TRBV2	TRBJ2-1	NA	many	CASSEDMAVEQFF	TGTGCCAGCAGTGAAGATATGGCAGTTGAGCAGTTCTTC
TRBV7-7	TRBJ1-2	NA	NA	CASSLVAPCFYGYTF	TGTGCCAGCAGCTTAGTCGCACCATGTTTCTATGGCTACACCTTC
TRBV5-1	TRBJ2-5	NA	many	CASSLVGDNQETQYF	TGCGCCAGCAGCTTGGTGGGGGACAACCAAGAGACCCAGTACTTC
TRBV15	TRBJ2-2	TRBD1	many	CATSRLPRDRGRLNTGELFF	TGTGCCACCAGCAGACTACCCCGGGACAGGGGGCGGCTTAACACCGGGGAGCTGTTTTTT
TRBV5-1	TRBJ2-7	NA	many	CASSLGQGLSEQYF	TGCGCCAGCAGCTTGGGGCAGGGTCTCTCCGAGCAGTACTTC
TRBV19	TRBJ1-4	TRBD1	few	CASSSGTGYEKLFF	TGTGCCAGTAGCTCCGGGACAGGGTATGAAAAACTGTTTTTT
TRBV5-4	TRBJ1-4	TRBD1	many	CASSLGDSLNEKLFF	TGTGCCAGCAGCTTGGGGGACAGCCTCAATGAAAAACTGTTTTTT
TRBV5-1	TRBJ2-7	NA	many	CASSFPEGEQYF	TGCGCCAGCAGCTTCCCAGAAGGCGAGCAGTACTTC
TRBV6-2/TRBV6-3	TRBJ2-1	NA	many	CASSRMAYNEQFF	TGTGCCAGCTCCCGGATGGCCTACAATGAGCAGTTCTTC
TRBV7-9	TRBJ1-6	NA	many	CASSPTVNSPLHF	TGTGCCAGCAGCCCCACTGTCAATTCACCCCTCCACTTT